These 23 T cell receptor beta chains were all obtained from the same sample, sequenced in a study of CD8 T cells in ankylosing spondylitis. One entry per CDR3 protein results from TCRdb running MiXCR on the 5' RACE reads. This sample yields some 180,000 distinct CDR3 sequences, of which around a sixth are seen a single time; 4.3% belongs to the top ten. Specimen: blood, either unsorted or a sorted T cell fraction (not recorded which). Source of these receptors: a male donor aged 10 to 35 with ankylosing spondylitis or in good health (not recorded which).

This clonotype came up many times. The chain couples TRBV27 to TRBJ1-6; TRBD1 is a possible D gene (5 bases). Germline V gene sequence: CDR1 MNHEY, CDR2 SMNVEV (reference sequence). V gave up 4 bases and J gave up 10 bases, with 11 bases separating them. The CDR3 is 13 residues long. CDR3 residues: CASSWGSESPLHF. The CDR3 DNA follows: TGTGCCAGCAGTTGGGGGAGTGAATCACCCCTCCACTTT.

Ten or more counts support this clonotype. The genes are TRBV20-1 and TRBJ2-5; TRBD2 matches at 9 bases. V was clipped by 0 bases and J by 5 bases; unmatched bases: 13. The CDR3 totals 17 residues. From germline, CDR1 is DFQATT and CDR2 SNEGSKA (reference sequence). For the CDR3, the DNA is TGCAGTGCTAGAGATCTTGGCGGGAGGGCCTTCCGGGAGACCCAGTACTTC. Translated: CSARDLGGRAFRETQYF.

This clonotype occurred many times. V is TRBV4-2 and J is TRBJ2-5, with D unclear. Trimming cost V 4 bases and J 5 bases, with 11 bases left between them. This CDR3 contains 13 residues. CDR1 and CDR2 (germline): LGHNA, YNFKEQ. CDR3 sequence reads: CASSLPGDETQYF. CDR3 bases: TGTGCCAGCAGCCTACCTGGCGACGAGACCCAGTACTTC.

This chain uses TRBV29-1 with TRBJ1-1, with TRBD1 as a possible D gene (6 bases). The V gene's germline CDR1 is SQVTM and CDR2 ANQGSEA. CDR3 size: 12 residues. Trimming took 8 bases from V and 1 from J, leaving 11 bases between them. The CDR3 DNA sequence: TGCAGCACCGGGACACCGAACACTGAAGCTTTCTTT. Translating it yields CSTGTPNTEAFF.

This clonotype was found many times. The chain couples TRBV5-1 to TRBJ1-2; no firm D call. This CDR3 spans 14 amino acids. Per germline, CDR1 SGHRS and CDR2 YFSETQ. Trimming pared 0 bases from V and 4 bases from J, leaving 10 bases between. The CDR3 nucleotides are TGCGCCAGCAGCTTGGGGTCAAGCAGCTATGGCTACACCTTC. This sequence encodes CASSLGSSSYGYTF.

This clonotype appeared many times. The V gene is TRBV3-1, the J gene TRBJ2-2; no clear D gene. V gave up 1 base and J gave up 4 bases, with 22 bases separating them. The V gene's germline CDR1 is LGHDT and CDR2 YNNKEL (reference sequence). This CDR3 comprises 19 residues. The CDR3 bases are TGTGCCAGCAGCCAAGTTGCGTTGCCAAACCTTTACTCCACCGGGGAGCTGTTTTTT. It specifies CASSQVALPNLYSTGELFF.

The chain joins TRBV25-1 to TRBJ2-3; no clear D gene. The CDR3 has 15 amino acids. V lost 2 bases to trimming and J lost 4 bases, with 13 bases between them. CDR1 and CDR2 (germline): MGHDK, SYGVNS. Here the CDR3 DNA reads TGTGCCAGCAGTGAAGTACCAGGCCGGCCAGATACGCAGTATTTT. Translating gives CASSEVPGRPDTQYF.

This clonotype was observed at least ten times. The chain combines TRBV29-1 with TRBJ2-1; 7 bases are a match to TRBD2. Germline assignment: CDR1 SQVTM and CDR2 ANQGSEA. The CDR3 loop spans 15 amino acids. V was pared by 8 bases and J by 0 bases, with 10 bases of the junction left unmatched. For the CDR3, the DNA is TGCAGCTTTAAAGTGCGGGAGAGCTCCTACAATGAGCAGTTCTTC. This translates into CSFKVRESSYNEQFF.

This clonotype was seen many times. The V gene is TRBV19, the J gene TRBJ1-6, with no clear D. The CDR3 totals 15 residues. V dropped 3 bases and J dropped 7 bases, with 13 bases sitting between them. Germline-derived CDR1 and CDR2 are LNHDA and SQIVND (reference sequence). This CDR3 reads CASSMVTQRNSPLHF. For the CDR3, the DNA is TGTGCCAGTAGTATGGTTACACAACGGAATTCACCCCTCCACTTT.

At least ten counts were recorded for this clonotype. The chain uses TRBV12-3 or TRBV12-4 and TRBJ1-3; 9 bases match TRBD1. The CDR3 contains 19 residues. V was pared by 6 bases and J by 0 bases, with 15 bases of the junction left unmatched. This chain's CDR3 is CASRPRGTGYSNSGNTIYF. For the CDR3, the DNA is TGTGCCAGCAGGCCCCGGGGGACAGGGTATTCCAACTCTGGAAACACCATATATTTT.

In this sample, this clonotype turned up many times. The rearrangement joins TRBV15 to TRBJ1-2; D is uncertain. Trimming left V 5 bases short and J 8 bases short, with 18 bases between. The germline gives CDR1 LNHNV, CDR2 YYDKDF (reference sequence). The CDR3 contains 14 residues. The CDR3 loop is CATSGSPRNEGYTF. CDR3 nucleotide sequence: TGTGCCACCAGCGGTTCCCCCCGGAATGAGGGCTACACCTTC.

This clonotype was recorded many times. V is TRBV5-1 and J is TRBJ2-3; a weak D match, TRBD1 (6 bases). V gave up 3 bases and J gave up 2 bases, with 13 bases separating them. CDR1 and CDR2 from the germline V gene are SGHRS and YFSETQ. This CDR3 contains 15 residues. Here the CDR3 reads CASSSRQDPTDTQYF. In DNA, the CDR3 is TGCGCCAGCAGCTCCCGACAGGACCCCACAGATACGCAGTATTTT.

This clonotype came up many times. The chain employs TRBV20-1 and TRBJ1-1; D gene uncertain. The CDR3 loop spans 14 amino acids. The germline CDR1 and CDR2 sequences are DFQATT and SNEGSKA (reference sequence). V dropped 1 base and J dropped 3 bases, with 12 bases sitting between them. The CDR3 nucleotides read TGCAGTGCTAGAGCGGGAGGGTCGGACACTGAAGCTTTCTTT. It is translated as CSARAGGSDTEAFF.

This clonotype was seen ten or more times. The chain employs TRBV11-2 and TRBJ1-2, with TRBD1 matching 8 bases. J gave up 7 bases and V 1 base, and 2 bases lay outside the gene matches. The CDR3 contains 13 residues. The germline V gene has CDR1 SGHAT and CDR2 FQNNGV. CDR3 sequence reads: CASSLAGGFGYTF. Here the CDR3 DNA reads TGTGCCAGCAGCTTAGCAGGGGGCTTTGGCTACACCTTC.

This clonotype was seen a handful of times. The rearrangement joins TRBV6-5 to TRBJ2-5; D ambiguous. CDR1 is MNHEY and CDR2 is SVGAGI in the germline V gene. This CDR3 is 10 amino acids long. CDR3 in amino acids: CAVGKETQYF. The CDR3 DNA follows: TGTGCGGTTGGTAAAGAGACCCAGTACTTC.

This clonotype was seen many times. This chain's CDR3 is CASSTSSAYEQYF. For the CDR3, the DNA is TGTGCCAGTAGTACCTCTAGCGCCTACGAGCAGTACTTC. The genes are TRBV19 and TRBJ2-7; a possible D gene is TRBD2 (6 bases). Germline assignment: CDR1 LNHDA and CDR2 SQIVND (reference sequence). The V and J ends lost 4 bases and 2 bases respectively, with 9 bases between them. The CDR3 covers 13 residues.

The chain is built from TRBV20-1 and TRBJ2-3; 9 bases are shared with TRBD2. V lost 3 bases and J lost 6; bases outside the gene matches: 7. The CDR3 loop spans 14 amino acids. Germline V gene data show CDR1 as DFQATT and CDR2 as SNEGSKA (reference sequence). This chain's CDR3 is CSASLSGRSDTQYF. As DNA, the CDR3 is TGCAGTGCTAGTCTCAGCGGGAGGTCCGATACGCAGTATTTT.

This clonotype came up many times. J is TRBJ1-6 and V is TRBV10-1; D is unclear. The CDR3 length is 14 residues. V gave up 2 bases and J gave up 7 bases, with 9 bases separating them. The germline CDR1 and CDR2 sequences are WNHNN and SYGVQD (reference sequence). The CDR3 reads CASSEEGLNSPLHF. DNA of the CDR3: TGCGCCAGCAGTGAGGAGGGCTTGAATTCACCCCTCCACTTT.

This clonotype was observed at least ten times. The chain carries TRBV5-1 and TRBJ2-5; 11 bases are a match to TRBD2. The length of the CDR3 is 15 residues. Germline CDR1 reads SGHRS; CDR2 reads YFSETQ. V lost 4 bases to trimming and J lost 12 bases; unmatched junction nucleotides: 14. The CDR3 region has the DNA TGCGCCAGCAGCAGCGGGACTAGCGGCTTTATGGGGGAGTACTTC. Its protein is CASSSGTSGFMGEYF.

This clonotype was seen at least ten times. The chain joins TRBV7-9 to TRBJ1-3, with 8 bases identical to TRBD1. After removal of 6 bases from V and 4 bases from J, the junction contained 17 bases not matched to a gene. This CDR3 comprises 18 residues. Germline-derived CDR1 and CDR2 are SEHNR and FQNEAQ (reference sequence). CDR3 sequence reads: CASRQDRDLRGGGNTIYF. Here the CDR3 DNA reads TGTGCCAGCAGACAGGACAGGGACCTCCGGGGAGGAGGAAACACCATATATTTT.

This clonotype occurred many times. V usage is TRBV29-1 and J usage is TRBJ2-5; D possibly corresponds to TRBD2 (5 bases). The CDR3 is 13 residues long. The ends were cut back, 1 base at V and 3 bases at J, with 9 bases in the middle. Germline V gene sequence: CDR1 SQVTM, CDR2 ANQGSEA. CDR3 residues: CSVEGRGKETQYF. CDR3 DNA sequence: TGCAGCGTTGAAGGTCGAGGGAAAGAGACCCAGTACTTC.

This clonotype appeared many times. The rearrangement links TRBV27 to TRBJ2-1, with D unresolved. V lost 3 bases and J lost 0, with 6 bases in between. CDR1 is MNHEY, CDR2 SMNVEV, per germline (reference sequence). The CDR3 has 14 residues. The CDR3 DNA sequence: TGTGCCAGCAGTTTTGTGGGCTCCTACAATGAGCAGTTCTTC. Its protein is CASSFVGSYNEQFF.

This clonotype was seen ten or more times. V gene TRBV15 combines with J gene TRBJ2-7, with D unclear. V shed 5 bases and J shed 4 bases, with 15 bases lying between them. The CDR3 runs to 14 residues. CDR1 and CDR2 (germline): LNHNV, YYDKDF (reference sequence). The CDR3 DNA reads TGTGCCACCAGCTCTTCCAAGGGCCTTTACGAGCAGTACGTC. This gives the protein CATSSSKGLYEQYV.